This T cell receptor beta chain was sequenced in a study of OX40 agonist ivuxolimab in advanced cancers. Study at large: In this cohort, patients received ivuxolimab, an agonistic anti-OX40 (CD134) antibody.

Samples of blood were obtained at baseline, on cycle 4 day 1, and on cycle 7 day 1. Notes on the study in general: On average, CD8+ T cells showed a greater number of expanded clones than CD4+.

Turning to this clone: Its antigen is still unknown. Other DNA variants within this sample encode the same CDR3.

Clones were sequenced by immunoSEQ multiplex PCR, and TCRdb holds only the in-frame ones, with some missing. The table lists 70,000 to 95,000 clones, approximately 94% of them singletons. The sequence was obtained from an adult with an advanced solid tumor such as melanoma, head and neck, liver or kidney cancer. The specimen was CD4+ or CD8+ T cells sorted from blood, collected in a trial of the OX40 agonist ivuxolimab.

The CDR3 sequence is CASSELAGGSYEQYF. Written as DNA, the CDR3 is TGTGCCAGCAGTGAACTAGCGGGGGGAAGTTACGAGCAGTACTTC. This chain uses TRBV6-1 with TRBJ2-7, with 11 bases aligning to TRBD2. CDR3 size: 15 residues. V shed 2 bases, J shed 4 bases, and the junction held 4 bases outside the gene matches. The germline CDR1 and CDR2 sequences are MNHNS and SASEGT.